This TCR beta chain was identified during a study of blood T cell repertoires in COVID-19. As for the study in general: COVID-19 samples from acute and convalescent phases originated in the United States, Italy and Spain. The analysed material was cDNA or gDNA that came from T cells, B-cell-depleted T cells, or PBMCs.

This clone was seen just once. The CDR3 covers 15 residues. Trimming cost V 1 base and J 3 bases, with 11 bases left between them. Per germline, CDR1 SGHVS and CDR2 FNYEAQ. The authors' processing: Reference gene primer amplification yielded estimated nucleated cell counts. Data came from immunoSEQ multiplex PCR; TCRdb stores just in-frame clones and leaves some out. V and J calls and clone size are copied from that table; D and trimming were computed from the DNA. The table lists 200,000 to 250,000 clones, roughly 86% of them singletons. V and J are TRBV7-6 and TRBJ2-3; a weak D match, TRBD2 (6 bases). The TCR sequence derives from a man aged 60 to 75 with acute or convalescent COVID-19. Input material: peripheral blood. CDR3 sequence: CASSLVGGWTDTQYF. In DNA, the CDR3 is TGTGCCAGCAGCTTAGTTGGAGGGTGGACAGATACGCAGTATTTT.